This TCR beta chain stems from a study of glioma-infiltrating T cells. Concerning this clonotype itself: The germline gene is not matched at one end of the junction; a read error may be the cause.

The length of the CDR3 is 18 residues. Using RNA template, CDR3s of TCR alpha and beta were amplified with iRepertoire arm-PCR. MiXCR, applied by TCRdb to the multiplex PCR reads, yields one record per CDR3 protein. The profile covers approximately 110,000 distinct CDR3 sequences, with 20% to 25% appearing a single time and nearly 15% taken by the ten largest. V and J are TRBV12-3 or TRBV12-4 and TRBJ2-3; 10 bases line up with TRBD2. The clonotype comes from a human donor with low-grade glioma or glioblastoma, undergoing nonglioma brain surgery, or in good health (not recorded which). Sequencing was performed on glioma tissue, nonneoplastic brain tissue, or PBMCs (not recorded which). The DNA for the CDR3 is TGTGCCAGCAGTCTGAAATCTAGCGGGAGTTCGGGGGGAGATACGCGGTATTTT. Its protein is CASSLKSSGSSGGDTRYF.